The rows below give T cell receptor delta chains drawn from one sample of a study of gamma-delta chains in newborns, infants, children. TCRdb applied CATT to the reads for clone calling. The table records 10,000 or so delta-chain clones, around 3% of them present only once. The sequenced sample consisted of blood. The source of these receptors is a child who was a newborn, infant or young child, either healthy, febrile or measles-vaccinated (not recorded which). CDR3s include the opening cysteine and the closing phenylalanine or tryptophan. D genes are given only for firm matches. Expanded clones are given a class, and other clones once, few, many or no size at all.

TRDJ1	.	few	TRDV3	TGTGCCTTTAGAGACTTCCTCGGGGATAGGGGACCTAACACCGATAAACTCATCTTT	CAFRDFLGDRGPNTDKLIF
TRDJ1	TRDD3	medium-sized	TRDV1	TGTGCTCTTGGGCTCTTCTACCCCTTACTGGGGGACAACGATAAACTCATCTTT	CALGLFYPLLGDNDKLIF
TRDJ1	TRDD3	.	TRDV1	TGTGCTCTTGGGGAAAATTCCGTACTGGGGAAAAGTCCCCACGACACCGATAAACTCATCTTT	CALGENSVLGKSPHDTDKLIF
TRDJ3	TRDD3	.	TRDV3	TGTGCCTGTCCTGGGGGATACGCTAAGGGGCCCTGGGACACCCGACAGATGTTTTTC	CACPGGYAKGPWDTRQMFF
TRDJ1	.	few	TRDV1	TGTGCTCTTGGGGAACTATTCCGGTGGAAGGACACCGATAAACTCATCTTT	CALGELFRWKDTDKLIF
TRDJ1	.	few	TRDV1	TGTGCTCTTGCCTTACTTGGGGGCTACCATAAACTCATCTTT	CALALLGGYHKLIF
TRDJ1	.	few	TRDV1	TGTGCTCTTGGGAACCCCGGCCTTCCTAGGGGGATCCCCTACTTCACCGATAAACTCATCTTT	CALGNPGLPRGIPYFTDKLIF
TRDJ2	TRDD3	few	TRDV3	TGTGCCTTGGCCCTTCCCCCTGCCCTACTGGGGGAGTTATCGGTGGCAGCACAACTCTTCTTT	CALALPPALLGELSVAAQLFF
TRDJ1	.	few	TRDV1	TGTGCTCTTGGGGAGGGTCGGCCATTACTGGCGTACACCGATAAACTCATCTTT	CALGEGRPLLAYTDKLIF
TRDJ1	TRDD3	.	TRDV1	TGTGCTCTTGGGGAGCTTCGATGGCGGGACGGGCGTACTGGGGGTTTATCTAAACTCATCTTT	CALGELRWRDGRTGGLSKLIF
TRDJ1	TRDD3	medium-sized	TRDV1	TGTGCTCTTGGGGCCCAGCCTTCCCCCTACTGGGGGATACGAAGAACCGATAAACTCATCTTT	CALGAQPSPYWGIRRTDKLIF
TRDJ1	.	.	TRDV2	TGTGCCTTCACCCACGGTAGGGGGTACACCGATAAACTCATCTTT	CAFTHGRGYTDKLIF
TRDJ3	.	medium-sized	TRAV29/DV5	TGTGCAGCCCCACGACGGCCTTCCTACGCCGGGGATACTGTTTCCTGGGACACCCGACAGATGTTTTTC	CAAPRRPSYAGDTVSWDTRQMFF
TRDJ1	TRDD3	few	TRDV1	TGTGCTCTTGGGGAACTCTCCGTTCCGAGGGACCAAAGATCCAACTGGGGGATAATGAGTACACCCGATAAACTCATCTTT	CALGELSVPRDQRSNWGIMSTPDKLIF
TRDJ1	.	few	TRDV1	TGTGCTCTTGGGGAACTTGCATCCTACACCGATAAACTCATCTTT	CALGELASYTDKLIF
TRDJ2	TRDD3	few	TRDV1	TGTGCTCTTGGGGAACGGTCTAGGGGGGTCCTACTGGGGGATAGGGCTTTGACAGCACAACTCTTCTTT	CALGERSRGVLLGDRALTAQLFF
TRDJ1	TRDD3	.	TRDV1	TGTGCTCTTGGGGAAAACCCTACACTCGATTGGGGGATAACAGGGTACACCGATAAACTCATCTTT	CALGENPTLDWGITGYTDKLIF
TRDJ3	.	.	TRDV2	TGTGCCTGTGACGGGTGGTCTGCCCCAGGGGAGTCCTGGGACACCCGACAGATGTTTTTC	CACDGWSAPGESWDTRQMFF
TRDJ1	TRDD3	.	TRDV3	TGTGCCTTTATCGGGGCAAGGGACCAAACCGTGGGACTGGGGGATACGGGCGATAAACTCATCTTT	CAFIGARDQTVGLGDTGDKLIF
TRDJ1	.	few	TRDV1	TGTGCTCTTGGGGACCCCCGCCGCCTTCCCAATTACCACTTGGATAGGCACACCGATAAACTCATCTTT	CALGDPRRLPNYHLDRHTDKLIF
TRDJ1	.	.	TRDV1	TGTGCTCTTGGGCCATGCAGGCCCGTGATTAACGATAAACTCATCTTT	CALGPCRPVINDKLIF
TRDJ2	.	few	TRDV3	TGTGCCTTTGAATCCCATCGGTCCGCAGCACAACTCTTCTTT	CAFESHRSAAQLFF
TRDJ2	TRDD3	medium-sized	TRDV2	TGTGCCTGTGACGTACTGGGGGGAGGTTTGACAGCACAACTCTTCTTT	CACDVLGGGLTAQLFF
TRDJ1	TRDD3	.	TRDV3	TGTGCCTTTTCGTATGGGGGATCCCCGTACACCGATAAACTCATCTTT	CAFSYGGSPYTDKLIF
TRDJ1	TRDD3	.	TRDV1	TGTGCTCTTGGGGAAGCTGCGTCACTGTACTGGGCTGTACTGGGGGATCAACCCCAAAGACACACCGATAAACTCATCTTT	CALGEAASLYWAVLGDQPQRHTDKLIF
TRDJ1	.	few	TRDV1	TGTGCTCTTGGGGAACCTTTAGGTACTTCCCCCGTGACCGATAAACTCATCTTT	CALGEPLGTSPVTDKLIF
TRDJ1	.	few	TRDV1	TGTGCTCTTGGGGAACTTCCTACGTTTCCTGGGGGCCCCTACACCGATAAACTCATCTTT	CALGELPTFPGGPYTDKLIF
TRDJ1	TRDD3	.	TRDV1	TGTGCTCTTGGGGAACGATCCCCTGGGGGTCTGACCGATAAACTCATCTTT	CALGERSPGGLTDKLIF
TRDJ1	TRDD3	medium-sized	TRDV2	TGTGCCTGTGACGCTGTCACTGGGGGCGATAAACTCATCTTT	CACDAVTGGDKLIF
TRDJ1	TRDD3	medium-sized	TRDV3	TGTGCCTCCGCCTCCCTCCGCGTGGGGGATAAATCCACCGATAAACTCATCTTT	CASASLRVGDKSTDKLIF
TRDJ1	TRDD3	.	TRDV1	TGTGCTCTTGGGGAGATATTCCGCTACCCCTTTGGGGGATACACCGATAAACTCATCTTT	CALGEIFRYPFGGYTDKLIF
TRDJ1	.	.	TRDV1	TGTGCTCTTGGGGAACCTCTGCGACCTTCCTGGGGGAACTACACCGATAAACTCATCTTT	CALGEPLRPSWGNYTDKLIF
TRDJ1	.	few	TRDV1	TGTGCTCTTGGGGAAATCCTATTCACTGGGATCCGAGGGTATACCGATAAACTCATCTTT	CALGEILFTGIRGYTDKLIF
TRDJ1	TRDD3	few	TRDV1	TGTGCTCTTGGGGTAACCCTCCAGGCTAGCCAGGGGGCTTGGGGGATAAGGAGGACCGATAAACTCATCTTT	CALGVTLQASQGAWGIRRTDKLIF
TRDJ1	TRDD3	few	TRDV1	TGTGCTCTTGGGGAACAACACAATCCGGGGAGACTGGGGGACACCGATAAACTCATCTTT	CALGEQHNPGRLGDTDKLIF
TRDJ1	.	.	TRDV3	TGTGCCTCTGGTGACTGTAAGAGTCTTAACACCGATAAACTCATCTTT	CASGDCKSLNTDKLIF
TRDJ1	.	few	TRDV3	TGTGCCTTTGAGTTTCCCCCGCTCAACCCATACGCTGGCGATAAACTCATCTTT	CAFEFPPLNPYAGDKLIF
TRDJ1	.	.	TRDV1	TGTGCTCTTGGGGAAGCACCCCAGTCCTACGTTATCTTCACCGATAAACTCATCTTT	CALGEAPQSYVIFTDKLIF
TRDJ3	TRDD3	few	TRDV2	TGTGCCTGTGACGGGACTGGGGGCTTCAGCTCCTGGGACACCCGACAGATGTTTTTC	CACDGTGGFSSWDTRQMFF
TRDJ2	.	few	TRDV1	TGTGCTCTTGGGGACCCGATCCTTCCGAGATGGGGGACAGCTCGTTTGACAGCACAACTCTTCTTT	CALGDPILPRWGTARLTAQLFF
TRDJ1	.	few	TRDV1	TGTGCTCTTGGGGGACCTACCTACGTCGCGGGGATTTTTACCGATAAACTCATCTTT	CALGGPTYVAGIFTDKLIF
TRDJ1	TRDD3	few	TRDV2	TGTGCCTGTGATCCCGCATTGGAGGGGATACGAAGAGGGACCGATAAACTCATCTTT	CACDPALEGIRRGTDKLIF
TRDJ3	TRDD3	few	TRDV2	TGTGCCTGTGGCACCGCCTGGGGGAATTCCTGGGACACCCGACAGATGTTTTTC	CACGTAWGNSWDTRQMFF
TRDJ1	TRDD3	few	TRDV1	TGTGCTCTTGGGGAACTGCCCTACTCCTTTGGGGATACCAGGGATAAACTCATCTTT	CALGELPYSFGDTRDKLIF
TRDJ1	.	.	TRDV3	TGTGCCTTACATAAGCAACTAAACTTGTACACCGATAAACTCATCTTT	CALHKQLNLYTDKLIF
TRDJ1	.	.	TRDV1	TGTGCTCTTGGGGTGACTTCCTACCCTTCTGTACTGGGGGGATACTACGGCTTTACCCTGAATAAACTCATCTTT	CALGVTSYPSVLGGYYGFTLNKLIF
TRDJ1	.	medium-sized	TRDV1	TGTGCTCTTGGGGAACGTCCCCCTTCGGCCCCGGGGGACCTCACCGATAAACTCATCTTT	CALGERPPSAPGDLTDKLIF
TRDJ1	.	.	TRDV1	TGTGCTCTTGGGGAACTCAACCTTCGTCTCCTTTTTCGGAACACCGATAAACTCATCTTT	CALGELNLRLLFRNTDKLIF